The subject of this entry is one T cell receptor (beta chain). Its antigen remains unknown. The data originate from a study of cytomegalovirus exposure and HLA in healthy donors. Study-level findings and limits: In a later analysis, a missense DCLRE1C variant was linked to TCR beta V- and J-gene trimming.

Researchers ran the PCR with 60 Vbeta and 13 Jbeta primers. The method was immunoSEQ multiplex PCR; TCRdb's version includes in-frame clones alone and lacks a portion of them. The table includes 95,000 to 150,000 clones, roughly 76% detected once. Material for sequencing was PBMCs. This sequence was found in a woman aged 60-75 years in good health and CMV-seropositive.

Written as DNA, the CDR3 is TGTGCCAGCAGTGAAGTTCAAACCTACAATGAGCAGTTCTTC. This gives the protein CASSEVQTYNEQFF. This rearrangement joins TRBV6-1 to TRBJ2-1; D gene ambiguous. The CDR3 extends over 14 amino acids. Germline assignment: CDR1 MNHNS and CDR2 SASEGT. V was clipped by 1 base and J by 2 bases, with 6 bases between them.